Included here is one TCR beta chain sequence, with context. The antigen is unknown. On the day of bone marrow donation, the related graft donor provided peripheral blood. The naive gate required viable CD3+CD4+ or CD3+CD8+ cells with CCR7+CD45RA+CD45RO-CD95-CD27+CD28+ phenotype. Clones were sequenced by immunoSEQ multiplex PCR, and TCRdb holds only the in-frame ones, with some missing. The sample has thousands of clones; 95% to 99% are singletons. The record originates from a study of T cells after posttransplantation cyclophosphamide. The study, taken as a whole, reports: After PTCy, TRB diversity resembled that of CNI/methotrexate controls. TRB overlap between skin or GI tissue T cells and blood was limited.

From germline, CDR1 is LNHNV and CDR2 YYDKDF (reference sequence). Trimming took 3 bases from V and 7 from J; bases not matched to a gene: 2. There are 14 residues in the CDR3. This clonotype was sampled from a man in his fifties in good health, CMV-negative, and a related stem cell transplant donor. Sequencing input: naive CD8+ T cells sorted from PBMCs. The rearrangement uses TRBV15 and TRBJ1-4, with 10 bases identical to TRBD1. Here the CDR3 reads CATSRDRGAEKLFF. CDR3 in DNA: TGTGCCACCAGCAGGGACAGGGGGGCTGAAAAACTGTTTTTT.